The sequence of this TCR beta chain was determined in a study of OX40 agonist ivuxolimab in advanced cancers. Study observations and caveats: In general, CD8+ T cells held more expanded clones than CD4+ did, on average.

V dropped 1 base and J dropped 1; count of bases not matched to a gene: 1. Germline V gives CDR1 SGHAT, CDR2 FQNNGV. This CDR3 spans 15 amino acids. Remarks on this clone: The antigen is undetermined.

No patient had autoimmune disease or received systemic immunosuppression. Samples were taken at baseline and on day 1 of cycles 4 and 7. Profiled with immunoSEQ multiplex PCR; TCRdb holds only in-frame clones, not every one. The table records fewer than 80,000 clones, 85% of them present only once. The TCR sequence derives from an adult with an advanced solid tumor such as melanoma, head and neck, liver or kidney cancer. The sequencing here drew on CD4+ or CD8+ T cells sorted from blood, taken in a trial of the OX40 agonist ivuxolimab. The chain links TRBV11-2 to TRBJ1-5; 7 positions agree with TRBD1. CDR3 amino acids: CASSLGQGSNQPQHF. As DNA, the CDR3 is TGTGCCAGCAGCTTAGGACAGGGAAGCAATCAGCCCCAGCATTTT.